The sequence of this T cell receptor (beta chain) was determined in a study of T cells in Graves' hyperthyroidism and ophthalmopathy. Whole-study findings and limits: Patients with ophthalmopathy were separated from those with stable hyperthyroidism by a 13 V-J model.

Turning to this clonotype: Its antigen is not identified.

The CDR3 length is 16 residues. The germline gives CDR1 SNHLY, CDR2 FYNNEI. J was trimmed by 6 bases and V by 6 bases; bases with no gene match: 13. RNA transcripts were the template for amplifying TCR beta CDR3 regions. The TCR CDR3 was amplified in a first-round RT-PCR using the HTBI primer set. TCRdb called the multiplex PCR reads again in MiXCR, with one record for every CDR3 protein. The sample lists about 760,000 distinct CDR3 sequences, 35% occurring once. V usage is TRBV2 and J usage is TRBJ1-2, with 10 bases fitting TRBD1. This TCR came from a woman between 40 and 50 years old with Graves' hyperthyroidism. Sequenced: blood. The DNA of the CDR3 is TGTGCCAGCAGCCTCCGGGACAGGGGAACTCCTCATGGCTACACCTTC. Translation gives CASSLRDRGTPHGYTF.